These 5 T cell receptor beta chains share one sample of origin, sequenced in a study of T cell repertoires in cytomegalovirus infection. MiXCR was run by TCRdb on the reads, yielding one entry per CDR3 protein. The sample contains around 99,000 distinct CDR3 sequences, 25% to 30% of which appear only once. Their antigen targets remain unknown. The sequencing used CD8+ T cells from cultured PBMCs, collected from culture after CMV antigen stimulation. The origin of the receptors is a human donor in good health (CMV status not recorded). Some clones in this sample may be carry-over from other donors' samples.

The V call is TRBV6-8, the J call TRBJ2-7, with 9 bases matching TRBD2. The CDR3 is 14 amino acids. J was trimmed by 3 bases and V by 7 bases; bases with no gene match: 7. Germline V gene lookup returns CDR1 MNHGY and CDR2 SAAAGT. CDR3 loop: CASTKVAGVYEQYF. The CDR3, as DNA: TGTGCCAGCACTAAGGTAGCGGGGGTCTACGAGCAGTACTTC.

This clonotype has more than one count but fewer than ten. This sequence joins TRBV27 and TRBJ1-4; 9 bases match TRBD1. The CDR3 totals 15 residues. The trim removed 6 bases at V and 7 bases at J, leaving 9 bases unmatched. Germline CDR1 MNHEY, CDR2 SMNVEV (reference sequence). CDR3 protein: CASRNTGGGGEKLFF. CDR3 coding DNA: TGTGCCAGCAGAAACACAGGGGGCGGAGGTGAAAAACTGTTTTTT.

The rearrangement joins TRBV19 to TRBJ1-1; possibly TRBD1 for D (5 bases). The CDR3 contains 15 residues. The ends were cut back, 2 bases at V and 5 bases at J, with 15 bases in the middle. Germline-derived CDR1 and CDR2 are LNHDA and SQIVND (reference sequence). In DNA form, the CDR3 reads TGTGCCAGTAGTATAAGCGCGGGGGGAGGGACTGAAGCTTTCTTT. Protein sequence: CASSISAGGGTEAFF.

V is TRBV28 and J is TRBJ2-1; the match to TRBD2 covers 9 bases. The CDR3 is 15 residues long. Germline values: CDR1 MDHEN, CDR2 SYDVKM. With V trimmed by 3 bases and J by 8 bases, 8 bases remained unmatched. The CDR3 protein is CASSFLRGGVDEQFF. The CDR3 nucleotides read TGTGCCAGCAGTTTTTTGCGGGGGGGTGTGGATGAGCAGTTCTTC.

As DNA, the CDR3 is TGTGCCAGCAGTACGGGACAGGGGACGGGGAACACTGAAGCTTTCTTT. Protein product: CASSTGQGTGNTEAFF. The chain recombines TRBV12-3 or TRBV12-4 with TRBJ1-1; TRBD1 aligns across 10 bases. This CDR3 spans 16 amino acids. The ends lost 5 bases at V and 1 base at J; junction bases unmatched: 7.